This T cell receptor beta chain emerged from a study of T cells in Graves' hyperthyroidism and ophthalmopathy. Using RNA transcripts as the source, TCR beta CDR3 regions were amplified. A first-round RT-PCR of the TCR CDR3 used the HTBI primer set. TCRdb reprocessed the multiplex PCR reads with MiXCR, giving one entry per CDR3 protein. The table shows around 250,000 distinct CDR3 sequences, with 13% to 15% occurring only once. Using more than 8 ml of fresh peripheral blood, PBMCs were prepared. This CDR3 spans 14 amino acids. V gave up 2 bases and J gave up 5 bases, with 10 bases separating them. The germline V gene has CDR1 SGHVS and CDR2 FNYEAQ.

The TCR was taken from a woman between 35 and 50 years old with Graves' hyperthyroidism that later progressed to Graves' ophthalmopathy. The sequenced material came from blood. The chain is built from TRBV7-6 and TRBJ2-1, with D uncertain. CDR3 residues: CASSLKDGNNEQFF. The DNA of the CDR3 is TGTGCCAGCAGCTTAAAGGATGGCAACAATGAGCAGTTCTTC.